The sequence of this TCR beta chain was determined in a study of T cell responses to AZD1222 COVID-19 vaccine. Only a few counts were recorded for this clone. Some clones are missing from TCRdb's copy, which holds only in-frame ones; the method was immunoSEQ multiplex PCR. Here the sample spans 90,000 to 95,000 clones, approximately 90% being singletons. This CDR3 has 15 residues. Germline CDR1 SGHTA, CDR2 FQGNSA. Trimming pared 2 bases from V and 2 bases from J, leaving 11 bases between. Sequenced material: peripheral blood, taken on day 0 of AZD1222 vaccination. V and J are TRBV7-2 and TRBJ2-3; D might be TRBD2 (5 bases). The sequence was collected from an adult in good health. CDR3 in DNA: TGTGCCAGCAGCTTATTCGGAGGCCACACAGATACGCAGTATTTT. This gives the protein CASSLFGGHTDTQYF.